This TCR beta chain was observed in a study of shared clonotypes between healthy human individuals. This clone was seen a few times. Its target is not known. Study outcomes and limitations: The diversity represented, both genetic and in exposure history, was limited by few donors.

V was shortened by 4 bases and J by 4 bases, with 8 bases between the two germline ends. The CDR3 has 12 residues. The germline CDR1 and CDR2 sequences are SEHNR and FQNEAQ (reference sequence). TCRdb's table, derived via immunoSEQ multiplex PCR, lists solely in-frame clones and lacks some. The sample has 150,000 to 200,000 clones; about 93% are singletons. Source material: naive CD4+ T cells sorted from blood. Sample subset: CD45RA+ positively selected. The genes are TRBV7-9 and TRBJ2-7; D is undetermined. This clonotype originated in a woman in her 30s in good health. CDR3 protein: CASSSDPYEQYF. CDR3 nucleotide sequence: TGTGCCAGCAGCTCCGACCCTTACGAGCAGTACTTC.